The 7 T cell receptor beta chains in this list originate from one sample, sequenced in a study of regulatory T cells in long-lasting Graves disease. Arm-PCR of CDR3 regions and iRepertoire HTBI primers were the basis on which TCR beta libraries were built. TCRdb called the multiplex PCR reads again in MiXCR, with one record for every CDR3 protein. The sample holds just over 600,000 distinct CDR3 sequences; 15% to 20% are singletons and the top ten take 18%. The sample's time point: newly diagnosed GD, antithyroid drugs for less than 3 months. After RNA was extracted from PBMCs, the TCR library was made from it. This sample also belongs to another study, concerning T cells in Graves' hyperthyroidism and ophthalmopathy.

The sample consisted of peripheral blood mononuclear cells (PBMCs), taken at new diagnosis, from a patient treated with antithyroid drugs. The receptors stem from a woman between 25 and 40 years old with Graves disease.

The chain joins TRBV11-1 to TRBJ2-1, with TRBD1 identical over 8 bases. The V gene end was trimmed by 1 base and the J gene end by 7 bases; junction bases not matched to a gene: 9. The CDR3 sequence is 16 residues long. Germline V gene lookup returns CDR1 SGHAT and CDR2 FQDESV (reference sequence). Here the CDR3 DNA reads TGTGCCAGCAGCTTAGGGCCCGGGACAGGTAGAAATGAGCAGTTCTTC. Translation: CASSLGPGTGRNEQFF.

This chain connects TRBV10-3 to TRBJ2-7; 10 positions agree with TRBD1. Per the germline V gene, CDR1 is ENHRY and CDR2 is SYGVKD. This CDR3 has 18 residues. The J segment lost 3 bases and the V segment lost 0 bases, leaving 11 bases of the junction unmatched. The CDR3 sequence: CAISESKFQDRGFYEQYF. CDR3 in DNA: TGTGCCATCAGTGAGTCGAAATTCCAGGACAGGGGGTTCTACGAGCAGTACTTC.

This clonotype was seen repeatedly, ten times or more. The V call is TRBV27, the J call TRBJ2-7; D is unclear. The CDR3 contains 15 residues. The germline V and J ends were trimmed by 6 bases and 0 bases, with 15 bases remaining between them. The germline V gene encodes CDR1 MNHEY and CDR2 SMNVEV (reference sequence). The CDR3 DNA reads TGTGCCAGCAGAACCGCAGGTGAGATCTCCTACGAGCAGTACTTC. Its translation: CASRTAGEISYEQYF.

This clonotype was recorded at least ten times. The rearrangement links TRBV2 to TRBJ2-7; 8 positions agree with TRBD2. CDR1 and CDR2 from the germline V gene are SNHLY and FYNNEI. CDR3 size: 14 residues. Losses at the gene ends were 5 bases for V and 3 bases for J; bases not matched to a gene: 6. The CDR3 DNA follows: TGTGCCAGCAGTAGTAGCGGGACGGACTACGAGCAGTACTTC. It is translated as CASSSSGTDYEQYF. The whole variable domain, remainder taken from reference TRBV2 and TRBJ2-7, is EPEVTQTPSHQVTQMGQEVILRCVPISNHLYFYWYRQILGQKVEFLVSFYNNEISEKSEIFDDQFSVERPDGSNFTLKIRSTKLEDSAMYFCASSSSGTDYEQYFGPGTRLTVT.

This clonotype was found many times. The V and J genes are TRBV5-1 and TRBJ1-4; D uncertain. Germline CDR1 reads SGHRS; CDR2 reads YFSETQ. CDR3 length equals 14 residues. Trimming left V 4 bases short and J 5 bases short, with 12 bases between. This chain's CDR3 is CASSLQPENEKLFF. The CDR3 nucleotides read TGCGCCAGCAGCCTGCAGCCCGAAAATGAAAAACTGTTTTTT.

This chain links TRBV5-4 with TRBJ2-1; D remains unclear. Trimming removed 0 bases from V and 6 bases from J, with 10 bases in between. This CDR3 is built from 14 residues. Germline CDR1 SGHNT, CDR2 YYREEE (reference sequence). CDR3 sequence: CASSLDVGSNEQFF. As DNA, the CDR3 is TGTGCCAGCAGCTTGGATGTAGGGTCCAATGAGCAGTTCTTC.

This rearrangement joins TRBV10-3 to TRBJ2-7; D tentatively fits TRBD1 or TRBD2 (6 bases each). CDR1 and CDR2 (germline): ENHRY, SYGVKD. The CDR3 contains 16 residues. Trimming took off 8 bases at V and 0 bases at J, with 20 bases between the two ends. The chain's CDR3 is CAIWDPRGPTSYEQYF. The CDR3 nucleotides read TGTGCCATCTGGGACCCCCGGGGGCCAACCTCCTACGAGCAGTACTTC.